The clone carrying this T cell receptor beta chain was seen many times. The antigen is not known. Time point here: longitudinal time-point 3. The length of the CDR3 is 15 residues. After removal of 3 bases from V and 5 bases from J, the junction contained 6 bases not matched to a gene. CDR1 and CDR2 from the germline V gene are LNHNV and YYDKDF (reference sequence). This sample is drawn from a study of neurological immune-mediated disorders. Findings and limits, study-wide: The repertoires of 18 of 34 multiple sclerosis patients were placed by phylogenetic grouping in a single related-CDR3 cluster, which may be a signature.

The method for making cDNA was 5'RACE, and it used 10-nucleotide random UMIs. TCRdb re-called the 5' RACE reads with MiXCR, one entry per CDR3 protein. The table lists under 100,000 distinct CDR3 sequences, around 4% of them singletons. The clonotype originates from a woman aged 60-70 years with multiple sclerosis. Specimen: PBMCs. This chain connects TRBV15 to TRBJ1-1; 10 positions match TRBD1. The CDR3 DNA reads as TGTGCCACCAGCAGGACGACAGGGGGCTGGACTGAAGCTTTCTTT. This codes for CATSRTTGGWTEAFF.